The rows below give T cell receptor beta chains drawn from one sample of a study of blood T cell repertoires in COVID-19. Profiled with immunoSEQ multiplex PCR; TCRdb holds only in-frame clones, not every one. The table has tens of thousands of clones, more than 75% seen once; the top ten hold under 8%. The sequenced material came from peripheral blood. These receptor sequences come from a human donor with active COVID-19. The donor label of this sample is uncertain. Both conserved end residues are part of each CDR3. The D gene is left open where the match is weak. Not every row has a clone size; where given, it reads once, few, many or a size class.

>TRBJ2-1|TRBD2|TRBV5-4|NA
TGTGCCAGCAGCTCCGGGAGGGAGCAGTTCTTC
CASSSGREQFF
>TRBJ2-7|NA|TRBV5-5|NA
TGTGCCAGCAGCTCCGAACAGTCCTCCTACGAGCAGTACTTC
CASSSEQSSYEQYF
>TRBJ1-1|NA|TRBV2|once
TGTGCCAGCAGGAACACTGGGGAGGGAGCTTTCTTT
CASRNTGEGAFF
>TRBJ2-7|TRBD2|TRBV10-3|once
TGTGCCATCAGTCTCGGGACTAGCGGGGGGGAAGGCTACGAGCAGTACTTC
CAISLGTSGGEGYEQYF
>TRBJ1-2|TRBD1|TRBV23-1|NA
TGCGCCAGCAGTCAGCCTCCGGGACAGGAAAACTATGGCTACACCTTC
CASSQPPGQENYGYTF
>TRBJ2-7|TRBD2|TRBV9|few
TGTGCCAGCAGCGTAGCTGGCGGGGGAGAAGGAGACGAGCAGTACTTC
CASSVAGGGEGDEQYF
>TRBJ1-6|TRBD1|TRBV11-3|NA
TGTGCCAGCAGCTTGGGACAGGATAATTCACCCCTCCACTTT
CASSLGQDNSPLHF
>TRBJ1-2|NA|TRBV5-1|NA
TGCGCCAGCAGCTTGTCCCCGTCGGGGGAATATGGCTACACCTTC
CASSLSPSGEYGYTF
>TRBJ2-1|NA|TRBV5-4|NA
TGTGCCAGCAGCTTAAAGGGGTCGGTCAATGAGCAGTTCTTC
CASSLKGSVNEQFF
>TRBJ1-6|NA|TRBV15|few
TGTGCCACCAGCAGAGGACTAGAGAACTCACCCCTCCACTTT
CATSRGLENSPLHF
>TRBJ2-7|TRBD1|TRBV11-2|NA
TGTGCCAGCAGCTACCAGGGGGCTAAAGTGAGAGAGCAGTACTTC
CASSYQGAKVREQYF
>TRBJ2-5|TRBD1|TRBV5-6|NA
TGTGCCAGCAGCTTTCCCGGGACAGGGCTTCAAGAGACCCAGTACTTC
CASSFPGTGLQETQYF
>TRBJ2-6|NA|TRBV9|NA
TGTGCCAGCAGCCCATCGGCAGGGGCGCTTGGGGCCAACGTCCTGACTTTC
CASSPSAGALGANVLTF
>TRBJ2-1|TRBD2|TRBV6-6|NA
TGTGCCAGCAGTTACTCTGTAGGACTAGCGGGAGGTGAGCAGTTCTTC
CASSYSVGLAGGEQFF
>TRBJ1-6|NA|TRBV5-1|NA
TGCGCCAGCAGCTTGGAACCGCAAAATAGTAATAATTCACCCCTCCACTTT
CASSLEPQNSNNSPLHF
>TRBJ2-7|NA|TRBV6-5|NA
TGTGCCAGCTCACTTAAGGGAGCCTACGAGCAGTACTTC
CASSLKGAYEQYF
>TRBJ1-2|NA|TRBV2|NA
TGTGCCAGCAGTGCCCGGGACTTCAAGTCCGGCTATGGCTACACCTTC
CASSARDFKSGYGYTF
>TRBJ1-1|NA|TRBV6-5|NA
TGTGCCAGCAGTCGAGACATCGGTGGAAGCGCTTTCTTT
CASSRDIGGSAFF
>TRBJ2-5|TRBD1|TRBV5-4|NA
TGTGCCACCCACCATCCGGGACAGGGAGATGGGACCCAGTACTTC
CATHHPGQGDGTQYF
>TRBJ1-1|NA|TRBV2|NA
TGTGCCAGCATCCCCGGAGGGCGCTTTGAAGCTTTCTTT
CASIPGGRFEAFF
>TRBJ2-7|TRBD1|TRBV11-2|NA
TGTGCCAGCAGCTCGTACAGGGGAGTAGGGCGCGAGCAGTACTTC
CASSSYRGVGREQYF
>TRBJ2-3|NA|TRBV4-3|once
TGCGCCAGCAGCCAAGATCTCCTAGCTACTAGCACAGATACGCAGTATTTT
CASSQDLLATSTDTQYF
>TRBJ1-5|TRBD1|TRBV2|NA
TGTGCCAGCAGTCAAAACTGGGACAGGGCCTCAGAGAGTTATAGCAATCAGCCCCAGCATTTT
CASSQNWDRASESYSNQPQHF
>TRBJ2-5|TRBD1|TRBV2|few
TGTGCCAGCATTCAGCCGAGACAGGGGACGGAGACCCAGTACTTC
CASIQPRQGTETQYF
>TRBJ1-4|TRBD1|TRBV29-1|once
TGCAGCGTTGGGACAGGGAGTAGAACTAATGAAAAACTGTTTTTT
CSVGTGSRTNEKLFF
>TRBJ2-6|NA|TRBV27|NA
TGTGCCAGCAGTTTACTACAGGGCTCTGGGGCCAACGTCCTGACTTTC
CASSLLQGSGANVLTF
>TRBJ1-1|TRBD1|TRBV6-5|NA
TGTGCCAGCAGTTACTCACAGGGGGTCACTGAAGCTTTCTTT
CASSYSQGVTEAFF
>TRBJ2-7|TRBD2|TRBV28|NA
TGTGCCAGCAGTGACGAGCGGGAGGGGTTCTACGAGCAGTACTTC
CASSDEREGFYEQYF